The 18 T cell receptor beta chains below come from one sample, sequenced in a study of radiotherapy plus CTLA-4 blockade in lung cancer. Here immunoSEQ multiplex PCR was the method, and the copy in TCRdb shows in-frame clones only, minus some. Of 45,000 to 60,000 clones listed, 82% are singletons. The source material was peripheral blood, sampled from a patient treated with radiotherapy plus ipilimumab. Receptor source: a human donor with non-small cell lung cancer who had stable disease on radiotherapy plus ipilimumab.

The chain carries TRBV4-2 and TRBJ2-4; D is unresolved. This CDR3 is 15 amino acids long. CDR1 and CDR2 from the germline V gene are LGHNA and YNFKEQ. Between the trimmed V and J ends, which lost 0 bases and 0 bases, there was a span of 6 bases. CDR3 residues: CASSQESIAKNIQYF. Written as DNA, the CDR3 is TGTGCCAGCAGCCAAGAGTCTATAGCCAAAAACATTCAGTACTTC.

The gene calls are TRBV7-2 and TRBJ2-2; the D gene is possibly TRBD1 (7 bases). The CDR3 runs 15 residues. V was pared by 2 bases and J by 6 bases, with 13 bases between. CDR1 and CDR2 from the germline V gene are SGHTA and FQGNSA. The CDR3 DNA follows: TGTGCCAGCAGCTTAAAAACAGGGGAGGCCGGGGAGCTGTTTTTT. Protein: CASSLKTGEAGELFF.

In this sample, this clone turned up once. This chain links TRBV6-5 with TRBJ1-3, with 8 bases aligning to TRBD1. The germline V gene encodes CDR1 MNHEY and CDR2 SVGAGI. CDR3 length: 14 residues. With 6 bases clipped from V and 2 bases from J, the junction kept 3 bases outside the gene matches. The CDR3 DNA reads TGTGCCAGCAGCGACAGGGGAACTGGAAACACCATATATTTT. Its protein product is CASSDRGTGNTIYF.

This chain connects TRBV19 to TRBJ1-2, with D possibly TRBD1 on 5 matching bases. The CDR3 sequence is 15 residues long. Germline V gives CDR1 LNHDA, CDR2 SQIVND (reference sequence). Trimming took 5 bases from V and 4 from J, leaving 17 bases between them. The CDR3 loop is CASSSPNRQSYGYTF. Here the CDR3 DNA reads TGTGCCAGTAGTTCTCCCAACCGACAGAGCTATGGCTACACCTTC.

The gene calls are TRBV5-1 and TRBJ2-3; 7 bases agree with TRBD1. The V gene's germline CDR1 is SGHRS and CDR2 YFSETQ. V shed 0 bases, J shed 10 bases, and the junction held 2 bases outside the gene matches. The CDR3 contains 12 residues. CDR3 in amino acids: CASSLAGTAQYF. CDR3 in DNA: TGCGCCAGCAGCTTGGCCGGGACAGCGCAGTATTTT.

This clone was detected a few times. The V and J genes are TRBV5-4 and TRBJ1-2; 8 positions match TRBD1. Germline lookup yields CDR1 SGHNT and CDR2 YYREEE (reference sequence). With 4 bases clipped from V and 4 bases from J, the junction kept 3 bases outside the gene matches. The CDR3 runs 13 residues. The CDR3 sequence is CASSATGVYGYTF. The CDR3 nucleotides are TGTGCCAGCAGCGCGACAGGGGTCTATGGCTACACCTTC.

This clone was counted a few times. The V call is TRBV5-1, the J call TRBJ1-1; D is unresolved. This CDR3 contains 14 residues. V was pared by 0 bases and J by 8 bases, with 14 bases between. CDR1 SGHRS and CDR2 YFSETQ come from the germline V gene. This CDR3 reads CASSLEQPNHEAFF. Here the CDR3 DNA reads TGCGCCAGCAGCTTGGAACAGCCGAACCACGAAGCTTTCTTT. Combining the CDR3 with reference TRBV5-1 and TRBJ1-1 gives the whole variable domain KAGVTQTPRYLIKTRGQQVTLSCSPISGHRSVSWYQQTPGQGLQFLFEYFSETQRNKGNFPGRFSGRQFSNSRSEMNVSTLELGDSALYLCASSLEQPNHEAFFGQGTRLTVV.

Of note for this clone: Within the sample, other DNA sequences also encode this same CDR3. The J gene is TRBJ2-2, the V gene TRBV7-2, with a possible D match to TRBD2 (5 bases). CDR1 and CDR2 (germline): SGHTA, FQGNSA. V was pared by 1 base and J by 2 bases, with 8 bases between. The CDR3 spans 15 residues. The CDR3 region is CASSLVRTNTGELFF. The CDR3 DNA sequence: TGTGCCAGCAGCTTAGTCAGGACTAACACCGGGGAGCTGTTTTTT.

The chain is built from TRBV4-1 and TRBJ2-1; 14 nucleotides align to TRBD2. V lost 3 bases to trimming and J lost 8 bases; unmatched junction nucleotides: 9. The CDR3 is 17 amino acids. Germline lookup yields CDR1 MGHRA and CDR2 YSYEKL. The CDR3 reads CASSHRGTSGRTYEQFF. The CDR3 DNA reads TGCGCCAGCAGCCACCGGGGGACTAGCGGGAGAACCTATGAGCAGTTCTTC.

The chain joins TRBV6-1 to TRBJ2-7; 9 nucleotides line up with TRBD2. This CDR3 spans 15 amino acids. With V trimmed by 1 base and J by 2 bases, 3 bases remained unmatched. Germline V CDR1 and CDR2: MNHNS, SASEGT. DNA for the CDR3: TGTGCCAGCAGTGAAGACGCGGGAGGGCCCTACGAGCAGTACTTC. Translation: CASSEDAGGPYEQYF.

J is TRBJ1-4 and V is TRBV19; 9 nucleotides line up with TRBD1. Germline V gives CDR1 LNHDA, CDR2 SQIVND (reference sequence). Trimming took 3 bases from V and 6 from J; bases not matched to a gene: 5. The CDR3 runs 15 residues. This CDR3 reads CASSIQQGAYEKLFF. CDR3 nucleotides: TGTGCCAGTAGTATCCAACAGGGGGCGTATGAAAAACTGTTTTTT.

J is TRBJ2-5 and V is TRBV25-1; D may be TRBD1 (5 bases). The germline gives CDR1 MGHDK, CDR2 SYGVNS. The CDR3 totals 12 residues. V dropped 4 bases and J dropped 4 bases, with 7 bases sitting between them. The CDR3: CASSAGPETQYF. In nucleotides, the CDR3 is TGTGCCAGCAGTGCAGGGCCAGAGACCCAGTACTTC.

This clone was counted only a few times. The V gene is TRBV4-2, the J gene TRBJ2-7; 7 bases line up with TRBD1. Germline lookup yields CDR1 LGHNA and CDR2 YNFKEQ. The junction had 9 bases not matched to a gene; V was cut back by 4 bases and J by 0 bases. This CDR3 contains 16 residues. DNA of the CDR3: TGTGCCAGCAGCCGGAAGGGACAGACCGACTCCTACGAGCAGTACTTC. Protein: CASSRKGQTDSYEQYF.

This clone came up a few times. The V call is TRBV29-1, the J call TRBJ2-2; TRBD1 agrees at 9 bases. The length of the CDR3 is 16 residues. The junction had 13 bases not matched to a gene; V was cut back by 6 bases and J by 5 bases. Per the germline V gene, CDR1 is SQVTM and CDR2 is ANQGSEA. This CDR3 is CSVDFTGGAGTGELFF. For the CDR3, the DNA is TGCAGCGTAGATTTTACAGGGGGCGCGGGTACCGGGGAGCTGTTTTTT.

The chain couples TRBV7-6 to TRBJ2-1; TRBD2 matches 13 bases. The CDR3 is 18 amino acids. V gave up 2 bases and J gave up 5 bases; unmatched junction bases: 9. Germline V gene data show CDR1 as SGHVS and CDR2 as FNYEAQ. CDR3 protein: CASSLLPSGTSGNNEQFF. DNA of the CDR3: TGTGCCAGCAGCTTACTCCCGTCCGGGACTAGCGGGAACAATGAGCAGTTCTTC.

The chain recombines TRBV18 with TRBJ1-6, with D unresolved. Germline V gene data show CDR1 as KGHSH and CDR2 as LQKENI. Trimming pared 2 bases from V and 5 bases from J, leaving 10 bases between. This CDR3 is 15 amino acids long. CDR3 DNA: TGTGCCAGCTCACCATCCCGGGGAAATAATTCACCCCTCCACTTT. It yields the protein CASSPSRGNNSPLHF.

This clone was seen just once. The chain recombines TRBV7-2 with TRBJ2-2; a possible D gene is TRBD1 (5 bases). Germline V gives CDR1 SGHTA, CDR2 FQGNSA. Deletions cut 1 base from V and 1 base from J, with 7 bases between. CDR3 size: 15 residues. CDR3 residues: CASSLGQGNTGELFF. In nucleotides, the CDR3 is TGTGCCAGCAGCTTAGGGCAGGGGAACACCGGGGAGCTGTTTTTT.

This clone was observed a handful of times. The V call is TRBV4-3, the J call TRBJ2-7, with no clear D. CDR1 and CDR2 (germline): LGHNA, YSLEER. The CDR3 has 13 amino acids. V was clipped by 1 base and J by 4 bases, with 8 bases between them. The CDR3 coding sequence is TGCGCCAGCAGCCAAGGACTGATTTACGAGCAGTACTTC. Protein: CASSQGLIYEQYF.